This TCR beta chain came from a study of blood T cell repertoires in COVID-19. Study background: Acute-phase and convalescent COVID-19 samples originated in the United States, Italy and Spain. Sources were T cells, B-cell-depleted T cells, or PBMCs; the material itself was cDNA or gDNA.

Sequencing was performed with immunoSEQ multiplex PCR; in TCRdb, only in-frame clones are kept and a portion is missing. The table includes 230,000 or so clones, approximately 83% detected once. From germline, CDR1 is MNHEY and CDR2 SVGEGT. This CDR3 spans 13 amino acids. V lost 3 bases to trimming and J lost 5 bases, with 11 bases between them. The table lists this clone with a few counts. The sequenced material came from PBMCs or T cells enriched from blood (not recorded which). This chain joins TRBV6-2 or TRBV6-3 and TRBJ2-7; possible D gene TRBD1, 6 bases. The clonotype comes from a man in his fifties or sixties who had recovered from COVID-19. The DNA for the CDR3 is TGTGCCAGCAGTTATAACAGGGACCACGAGCAGTACTTC. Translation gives CASSYNRDHEQYF.